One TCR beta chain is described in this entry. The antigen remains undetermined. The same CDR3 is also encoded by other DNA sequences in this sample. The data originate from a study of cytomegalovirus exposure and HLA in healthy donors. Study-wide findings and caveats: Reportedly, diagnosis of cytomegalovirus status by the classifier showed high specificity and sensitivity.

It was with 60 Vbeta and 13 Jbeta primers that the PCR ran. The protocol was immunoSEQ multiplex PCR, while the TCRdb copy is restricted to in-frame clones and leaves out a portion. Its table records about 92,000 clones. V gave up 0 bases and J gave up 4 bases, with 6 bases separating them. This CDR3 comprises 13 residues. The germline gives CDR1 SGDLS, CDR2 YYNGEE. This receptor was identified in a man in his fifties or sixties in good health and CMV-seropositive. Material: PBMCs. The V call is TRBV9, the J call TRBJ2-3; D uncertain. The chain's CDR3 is CASSVASPDTQYF. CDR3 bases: TGTGCCAGCAGCGTAGCATCCCCAGATACGCAGTATTTT.